The subject of this entry is one T cell receptor beta chain. The sample originates from a study of blood T cell repertoires in COVID-19. Overall study: Samples representing acute and convalescent COVID-19 were sourced from the United States, Italy and Spain.

Using immunoSEQ multiplex PCR, the repertoire was profiled, and TCRdb retains in-frame clones only, with some absent. Altogether 250,000 or so clones are present, more than 75% being singletons, with the ten largest covering about 1%. The CDR3 covers 15 residues. V shed 5 bases and J shed 4 bases, with 17 bases lying between them. Per the germline V gene, CDR1 is SGHNT and CDR2 is YENEEA. Source material: peripheral blood. This chain joins TRBV11-3 and TRBJ2-5; maybe TRBD2 (6 bases). This sequence originates from a woman aged 40 to 49 who had recovered from COVID-19. The DNA for the CDR3 is TGTGCCAGCAGCCCCGGTGGTGGCGGGGTAGAGACCCAGTACTTC. Its protein is CASSPGGGGVETQYF.